This T cell receptor beta chain was found in a study of blood T cell repertoires in COVID-19. Study as a whole: Researchers got acute and convalescent COVID-19 samples from the United States, Italy and Spain. PBMCs, B-cell-depleted T cells, or T cells provided the cDNA or gDNA that made up the material.

V shed 7 bases and J shed 7 bases, with 20 bases lying between them. The CDR3 has 15 residues. CDR1 is MNHEY and CDR2 is SVGAGI in the germline V gene. How the authors handled the data: Reference gene primer amplification yielded estimated nucleated cell counts. Repertoires were generated with immunoSEQ multiplex PCR, while TCRdb's copy carries only in-frame clones and drops some. The V and J calls and clone size come from that table; D and trimming were worked out from the DNA. The sample carries about 64,000 clones, roughly four fifths recorded once. The sequence was collected from a human donor in a cohort sampled during active COVID-19. Material for sequencing was peripheral blood. The rearrangement uses TRBV6-5 and TRBJ1-5; possible D gene TRBD1, 6 bases. CDR3 region: CASTIIQGSGQPQHF. CDR3 sequence (DNA): TGTGCCAGCACCATAATACAGGGATCGGGCCAGCCCCAGCATTTT.